This entry features one T cell receptor beta chain sequence. Its binding antigen is unknown. No clone much larger than this one lies a single base away; base qualities are absent. The CDR3, from cysteine to phenylalanine, totals 13 residues. The CDR3 DNA has 39 bases and is translated from base 1. The CDR1 and CDR2 encoded by the germline V gene are SGHRS and YFSETQ. Trimming removed 4 bases from V and 8 bases from J, leaving 15 bases between the germline ends. This specimen comes from a study of T cell responses to AZD1222 COVID-19 vaccine (dated by TCRdb to about 2021). With respect to the entire study: Because spike-specific TCR depth and breadth did not differ between the two schedules, AZD1222 recipients who got a second dose at roughly 4 weeks were pooled with those who got a second dose at roughly 12 weeks. Enrollment into the trials was organized by age into subgroups of 18-55, 56-69 and 70-plus years, and those subgroups contained roughly 150, 30 and 60 TCR-sequenced participants, respectively. TCR sequencing covered more than 230 trial participants: 207 given two doses of AZD1222 and about 26 given two doses of MenACWY control vaccine.

The CDR3 regions of human TCRbeta chains were subjected to immunosequencing. In the authors' own workflow: Repertoire TCRs were checked for matches against a reference library of SARS-CoV-2-specific TCRs that had been generated using the MIRA antigen-specificity platform. Breadth was defined as the fraction of unique TCRs that were SARS-CoV-2-associated. Depth was defined as the fraction of total T cells that were SARS-CoV-2-associated. Each spike-specific TCR was assigned to its reactive spike region and to a CD4 or CD8 class using the MIRA data. Log10-transformed breadth and depth values were compared by one-way ANOVA with Sidak's multiple comparisons tests. TCRdb holds this immuneACCESS table with in-frame rearrangements only. Some clones are missing; in checked studies, unresolved V genes explain under half, and the rest has no known cause. From that table come the V and J calls and clone size; the DNA was used to work out D and trimming. Here the sample has some 130,000 clones; 70% to 90% occur a single time. In total, the top ten clones hold 1.5% to 2% of the sample.

Interpreted using the paper, the time point label stands for: baseline before first vaccination. Samples from vaccinated people were obtained from the UK trials COV001 and COV002, which included a single-blind randomized controlled phase 2/3 trial of AZD1222 (ChAdOx1 nCoV-19) in healthy adults. For TCRbeta chain sequencing, PBMC samples from trial participants were taken at day 0 and at day 28 after the second dose. On the study overall, not on this receptor specifically: Participants were mostly white British and included more females than males, and it was suggested by the authors that clonal diversity may have been underestimated. The whole spike protein was spanned by vaccine-associated CD4 TCRs, and dominant responses were seen in regions 160-218 and 743-854. Conclusions about previously exposed vaccinees are limited because only five to seven AZD1222 recipients were SARS-CoV-2 seropositive at baseline. Reportedly, almost half of the unique spike-specific TCRs recognized epitopes lying outside the regions that are mutated in the B.1.351 and B.1.1.7 variants. Because no samples from the day 14 peak response were available, repertoires could be characterized only after the peak T cell response. After two AZD1222 doses, both the breadth and the depth of spike-specific TCRs were significantly higher than at day 0 and than in MenACWY recipients. In the small 56-69-year group, the increase in depth fell short of significance, most likely because of low power.

The TCR originated in an adult in good health. The chain links TRBV5-1 with TRBJ1-1; no D gene is confidently identified. Source: peripheral blood, taken on day 0 of AZD1222 vaccination. The DNA sequence is TGCGCCAGCAGCCTTCCCTCCGGGTTAGAAGCTTTCTTT. Its translation reads: CASSLPSGLEAFF.